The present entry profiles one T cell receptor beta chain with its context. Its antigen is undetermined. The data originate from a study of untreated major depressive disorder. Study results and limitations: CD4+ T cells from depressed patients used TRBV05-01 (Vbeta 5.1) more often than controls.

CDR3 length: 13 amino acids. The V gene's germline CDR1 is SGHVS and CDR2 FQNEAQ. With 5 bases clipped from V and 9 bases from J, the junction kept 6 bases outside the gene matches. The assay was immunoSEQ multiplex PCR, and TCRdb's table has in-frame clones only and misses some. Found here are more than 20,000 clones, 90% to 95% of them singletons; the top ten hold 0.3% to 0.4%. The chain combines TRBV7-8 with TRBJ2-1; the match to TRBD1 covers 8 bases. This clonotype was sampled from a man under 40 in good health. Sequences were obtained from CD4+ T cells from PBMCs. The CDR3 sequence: CASSADRGGEQFF. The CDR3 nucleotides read TGTGCCAGCAGCGCCGACAGGGGCGGTGAGCAGTTCTTC.